The 21 T cell receptor beta chains listed next were all sequenced from one sample in a study of T cell clonotyping in hematopoietic cell transplantation. TCRdb's copy holds only in-frame clones and misses some; the assay was immunoSEQ multiplex PCR. The sample lists tens of thousands of clones; 85% were seen once. As for time point: recipient sample about 28 days before transplant, after cytoreduction. The material was peripheral blood mononuclear cells, obtained before stem cell transplant. These receptors came from a man aged 55 to 70 with acute myeloid leukemia. Some clones in this sample may be carry-over from other donors' samples.

The rearrangement joins TRBV6-4 to TRBJ2-7; the match to TRBD2 covers 9 bases. V gave up 8 bases and J gave up 4 bases; unmatched junction bases: 6. Looked up from germline, CDR1 is MRHNA and CDR2 is SNTAGT. This CDR3 has 13 amino acids. The CDR3 DNA is TGTGCCAGCCGAGCGGGGGGCGAATACGAGCAGTACTTC. This sequence encodes CASRAGGEYEQYF.

This rearrangement joins TRBV10-3 to TRBJ1-2; D unclear. V dropped 0 bases and J dropped 2 bases, with 10 bases sitting between them. Germline V lookup: CDR1 ENHRY, CDR2 SYGVKD. The CDR3 has 15 amino acids. The CDR3 DNA is TGTGCCATCAGTGAGTCTCCAGGACTAAACTATGGCTACACCTTC. Amino acids: CAISESPGLNYGYTF.

The chain couples TRBV5-1 to TRBJ1-2; D not certain. Trimming removed 5 bases from V and 2 bases from J, with 13 bases in between. The CDR3 consists of 14 residues. Germline V lookup: CDR1 SGHRS, CDR2 YFSETQ. CDR3 in amino acids: CASSGGPENYGYTF. The DNA for the CDR3 is TGCGCCAGCAGTGGCGGGCCAGAAAACTATGGCTACACCTTC.

The chain links TRBV28 to TRBJ1-3, with 7 bases that match TRBD1. CDR1 and CDR2 from the germline V gene are MDHEN and SYDVKM. The V gene end was trimmed by 5 bases and the J gene end by 0 bases; junction bases not matched to a gene: 10. The CDR3 runs 17 residues. CDR3 nucleotide sequence: TGTGCCAGCAGTCACTTTGCGGGGGACAGCTCTGGAAACACCATATATTTT. Protein product: CASSHFAGDSSGNTIYF.

The rearrangement uses TRBV5-4 and TRBJ1-2, with 9 bases fitting TRBD1. Per the germline V gene, CDR1 is SGHNT and CDR2 is YYREEE (reference sequence). V trimming: 5 bases; J trimming: 4 bases; junction bases outside the gene matches: 6. This CDR3 spans 14 amino acids. The DNA for the CDR3 is TGTGCCAGCAGTCTACAGGGGGCAGTCTATGGCTACACCTTC. The encoded protein is CASSLQGAVYGYTF.

This chain joins TRBV7-9 and TRBJ1-4, with D perhaps TRBD1 (6 bases). The germline CDR1 and CDR2 sequences are SEHNR and FQNEAQ (reference sequence). Trimming shortened V by 1 base and J by 5 bases, and 8 bases separated the two germline ends. CDR3 length: 14 residues. Here the CDR3 reads CASSLGQGNEKLFF. The DNA for the CDR3 is TGTGCCAGCAGCTTAGGGCAGGGGAATGAAAAACTGTTTTTT.

The chain combines TRBV2 with TRBJ2-3; tentative D call: TRBD1 (6 bases). The CDR3 is made up of 11 amino acids. V was trimmed by 7 bases and J by 8 bases, leaving 10 bases between them. Germline values: CDR1 SNHLY, CDR2 FYNNEI. The CDR3 region has the DNA TGTGCCAGCACCCCAGGGGTTACGCAGTATTTT. Amino acid sequence: CASTPGVTQYF.

With respect to this clone: The junction shows a germline mismatch at one end, possibly a read error. The same CDR3 can be traced to other DNA sequences in this sample. The chain has TRBV9 and TRBJ2-7; 9 nucleotides agree with TRBD1. Germline V CDR1 and CDR2: SGDLS, YYNGEE. This CDR3 contains 15 residues. The CDR3 is CASSEAGTGIYEQYF. CDR3 DNA sequence: TGCGCCAGCAGCGAGGCCGGGACAGGGATATACGAGCAGTACTTC. The whole variable domain, remainder taken from reference TRBV9 and TRBJ2-7, is DSGVTQTPKHLITATGQRVTLRCSPRSGDLSVYWYQQSLDQGLQFLIQYYNGEERAKGNILERFSAQQFPDLHSELNLSSLELGDSALYFCASSEAGTGIYEQYFGPGTRLTVT.

The genes are TRBV28 and TRBJ2-7; D gene unclear. Trimming stripped 1 base from V and 5 bases from J, with 15 bases between. Germline loops: CDR1 MDHEN, CDR2 SYDVKM. This CDR3 has 15 amino acids. The CDR3 sequence: CASSLSQDGRHEQYF. DNA for the CDR3: TGTGCCAGCAGTTTATCGCAGGATGGGCGCCACGAGCAGTACTTC.

The rearrangement joins TRBV11-3 to TRBJ1-2; D uncertain. Germline V lookup: CDR1 SGHNT, CDR2 YENEEA. The V and J ends lost 6 bases and 3 bases respectively, with 17 bases between them. The CDR3 spans 15 residues. The CDR3 protein is CASRGLASGDYGYTF. The CDR3, as DNA: TGTGCCAGCAGAGGGCTGGCTAGCGGGGACTATGGCTACACCTTC.

The rearrangement links TRBV28 to TRBJ1-1, with D possibly TRBD1 on 5 matching bases. With 7 bases removed from V and 4 bases from J, the gap between germline ends came to 13 bases. Germline CDR1 is MDHEN and CDR2 is SYDVKM. The CDR3 consists of 13 residues. The CDR3 nucleotides read TGTGCCAGCATAATCCGACAGAGCACTGAAGCTTTCTTT. As protein: CASIIRQSTEAFF.

The chain couples TRBV7-9 to TRBJ2-2; 7 bases fit TRBD1. In germline, CDR1 is SEHNR, CDR2 FQNEAQ (reference sequence). Trimming at V came to 6 bases and at J to 2 bases, leaving 9 bases not matched to a gene. The CDR3 length is 16 residues. CDR3 sequence (DNA): TGTGCCAGCAGGCTACCTAACAGGGGTAACACCGGGGAGCTGTTTTTT. Its protein is CASRLPNRGNTGELFF.

This chain connects TRBV19 to TRBJ1-1; possible D gene TRBD1, 5 bases. The germline V gene has CDR1 LNHDA and CDR2 SQIVND (reference sequence). V was trimmed by 7 bases and J by 2 bases, leaving 20 bases between them. The CDR3 has 16 residues. CDR3: CASNPLAGTVNTEAFF. The DNA of the CDR3 is TGTGCCAGTAATCCCCTCGCCGGGACTGTCAACACTGAAGCTTTCTTT. Variable domain in full (rest from reference TRBV19 and TRBJ1-1): DGGITQSPKYLFRKEGQNVTLSCEQNLNHDAMYWYRQDPGQGLRLIYYSQIVNDFQKGDIAEGYSVSREKKESFPLTVTSAQKNPTAFYLCASNPLAGTVNTEAFFGQGTRLTVV.

The gene calls are TRBV19 and TRBJ2-5; 13 nucleotides line up with TRBD2. V trimming: 6 bases; J trimming: 4 bases; junction bases outside the gene matches: 5. This CDR3 is built from 15 residues. Germline V gene lookup returns CDR1 LNHDA and CDR2 SQIVND (reference sequence). Here the CDR3 reads CASRSTSGGLETQYF. The CDR3 nucleotides read TGTGCCAGTAGATCGACTAGCGGGGGGCTAGAGACCCAGTACTTC.

This clone has only a few counts. The chain joins TRBV19 to TRBJ2-5; no clear D. CDR1 is LNHDA, CDR2 SQIVND, per germline (reference sequence). The CDR3 is 13 residues long. Trimming shortened V by 5 bases and J by 4 bases, and 11 bases separated the two germline ends. This CDR3 is CASSGRNGETQYF. Written as DNA, the CDR3 is TGTGCCAGTAGTGGCAGGAATGGAGAGACCCAGTACTTC.

The chain uses TRBV2 and TRBJ1-2; 8 bases are shared with TRBD1. Germline V gene lookup returns CDR1 SNHLY and CDR2 FYNNEI. This CDR3 region has 18 residues. V lost 6 bases and J lost 5; bases outside the gene matches: 20. CDR3 in amino acids: CASSPLIPLWTGRYGYTF. In DNA form, the CDR3 reads TGTGCCAGCAGCCCGCTCATACCGCTATGGACAGGGAGGTATGGCTACACCTTC.

This clone was seen just once. The CDR3 loop is CASSGQGNSYNSPLHF. The CDR3 DNA reads as TGTGCCAGCAGCGGACAGGGAAACTCCTATAATTCACCCCTCCACTTT. J is TRBJ1-6 and V is TRBV9; 7 bases match TRBD1. The CDR3 totals 16 residues. Trimming took 3 bases from V and 0 from J; bases not matched to a gene: 3. Germline-derived CDR1 and CDR2 are SGDLS and YYNGEE. The variable domain in full, with the rest retrieved from reference TRBV9 and TRBJ1-6, is DSGVTQTPKHLITATGQRVTLRCSPRSGDLSVYWYQQSLDQGLQFLIQYYNGEERAKGNILERFSAQQFPDLHSELNLSSLELGDSALYFCASSGQGNSYNSPLHFGNGTRLTVT.

The chain uses TRBV5-4 and TRBJ1-2; 9 nucleotides align to TRBD1. Per germline, CDR1 SGHNT and CDR2 YYREEE (reference sequence). The length of the CDR3 is 14 residues. The trim removed 4 bases at V and 4 bases at J, leaving 5 bases unmatched. CDR3 DNA sequence: TGTGCCAGCAGCACGGGACAGGGACCCTATGGCTACACCTTC. Amino acid sequence: CASSTGQGPYGYTF.

V usage is TRBV6-6 and J usage is TRBJ1-4; no clear D. Trimming pared 6 bases from V and 4 bases from J, leaving 6 bases between. Germline V CDR1 and CDR2: MNHNY, SVGAGI (reference sequence). This CDR3 is 12 amino acids long. CDR3 region: CASSQVNEKLFF. The CDR3 DNA sequence: TGTGCCAGCAGCCAAGTTAATGAAAAACTGTTTTTT.

This clone came up a few times. This rearrangement joins TRBV29-1 to TRBJ2-7, with D perhaps TRBD1 (6 bases). Germline values: CDR1 SQVTM, CDR2 ANQGSEA. V lost 6 bases to trimming and J lost 2 bases, with 17 bases between them. The CDR3 totals 14 residues. CDR3 sequence (DNA): TGCAGCGTCTACCTCCAGGGGATCCCCTACGAGCAGTACTTC. It codes for CSVYLQGIPYEQYF.

The chain uses TRBV2 and TRBJ1-5; D is perhaps TRBD1 (5 bases). The V end was cut by 3 bases, the J end by 2 bases, with 11 bases between. Germline CDR1 reads SNHLY; CDR2 reads FYNNEI. CDR3 length equals 15 residues. This CDR3 reads CASSDEGGGNQPQHF. CDR3 coding DNA: TGTGCCAGCAGTGACGAGGGAGGGGGCAATCAGCCCCAGCATTTT.